The 28 T cell receptor beta chains given below trace back to one sample, sequenced in a study of blood T cells in healthy people across ages. With a J-beta primer mix and a sample-barcoded 5' primer, a second PCR ran 7 to 11 cycles. TCRdb re-derived calls from the 5' RACE reads in MiXCR, one entry per CDR3 protein. Counted here are about a million distinct CDR3 sequences, roughly 50% occurring once; the ten biggest clones make up about a fifth. The sequenced material came from blood. These receptors were taken from a woman aged 55-70 years in good health.

This clonotype has only a few counts. J is TRBJ2-7 and V is TRBV7-9; D is possibly TRBD2 (5 bases). The CDR3 extends over 15 amino acids. Germline V gene data show CDR1 as SEHNR and CDR2 as FQNEAQ (reference sequence). V was cut by 0 bases and J by 8 bases, with 17 bases left in between. This CDR3 reads CASSLALEGSTKQYF. CDR3 nucleotide sequence: TGTGCCAGCAGCTTAGCTCTCGAGGGAAGCACTAAGCAGTACTTC. The full variable domain, with the rest looked up from reference TRBV7-9 and TRBJ2-7, is DTGVSQNPRHKITKRGQNVTFRCDPISEHNRLYWYRQTLGQGPEFLTYFQNEAQLEKSRLLSDRFSAERPKGSFSTLEIQRTEQGDSAMYLCASSLALEGSTKQYFGPGTRLTVT.

This chain connects TRBV6-1 to TRBJ1-5; no firm D call. V was clipped by 6 bases and J by 2 bases, with 11 bases between them. CDR3 length equals 14 residues. The germline CDR1 and CDR2 sequences are MNHNS and SASEGT. The CDR3 nucleotides read TGTGCCAGCAGAAGACCCCTCGGCAATCAGCCCCAGCATTTT. This encodes CASRRPLGNQPQHF.

The CDR3: CAISEIEPSTHEQYF. In DNA form, the CDR3 reads TGTGCCATCAGTGAAATTGAACCGTCCACCCACGAGCAGTACTTC. The chain joins TRBV10-3 to TRBJ2-5; the D is unclear. Judging by the DNA end, TRBJ2-7 fits better; the J call may be wrong. The CDR3 sequence is 15 residues long. Germline CDR1 and CDR2: ENHRY and SYGVKD.

The sample holds a few counts of this clonotype. The rearrangement uses TRBV20-1 and TRBJ2-5; 8 nucleotides align to TRBD2. The J call may be mistaken, given a closer DNA end match to TRBJ2-7. This CDR3 contains 13 residues. CDR1 DFQATT and CDR2 SNEGSKA come from the germline V gene (reference sequence). DNA for the CDR3: TGCAGTGCGGCAGATCGCGGGAGGTTCGAGCAGTACTTC. It is translated as CSAADRGRFEQYF.

This clonotype was seen a handful of times. V and J are TRBV27 and TRBJ2-7; D ambiguous. Trimming cost V 2 bases and J 2 bases, with 10 bases left between them. The CDR3 length is 14 residues. The germline gives CDR1 MNHEY, CDR2 SMNVEV (reference sequence). CDR3: CASSLRPLPYEQYF. CDR3 DNA sequence: TGTGCCAGCAGTTTACGACCGCTTCCCTACGAGCAGTACTTC.

The CDR3 loop reads CASTQQGSYEQYF. DNA for the CDR3: TGTGCCAGCACGCAACAGGGTTCCTACGAGCAGTACTTC. This chain uses TRBV6-2 or TRBV6-3 with TRBJ2-7; a weak D match, TRBD1 (6 bases). Trimming stripped 7 bases from V and 1 base from J, with 11 bases between. The CDR3 runs 13 residues. Germline V gene lookup returns CDR1 MNHEY and CDR2 SVGEGT.

The sample holds a few counts of this clonotype. The chain is built from TRBV6-5 and TRBJ2-5; D is ambiguous. The DNA end lines up better with TRBJ2-7; the J call may be wrong. Per the germline V gene, CDR1 is MNHEY and CDR2 is SVGAGI. This CDR3 is 13 amino acids long. CDR3 sequence: CASSYGVFYEQYF. CDR3 sequence (DNA): TGTGCCAGCAGTTACGGAGTCTTCTACGAGCAGTACTTC.

With regard to this clonotype: This may arise from a read error, as a much more abundant clone is one base away. This chain links TRBV29-1 with TRBJ1-2; D is unresolved. CDR3 size: 11 residues. V was pared by 7 bases and J by 10 bases, with 16 bases between. The germline V gene encodes CDR1 SQVTM and CDR2 ANQGSEA. CDR3: CSGEGPGHYTF. The CDR3 DNA is TGCAGCGGTGAGGGTCCTGGTCACTACACCTTC.

V gene TRBV12-3 or TRBV12-4 combines with J gene TRBJ2-2; D remains unclear. Trimming took off 6 bases at V and 5 bases at J, with 7 bases between the two ends. CDR3 size: 12 residues. This CDR3 reads CASRAQTGELFF. In DNA, the CDR3 is TGTGCCAGCAGAGCACAAACCGGGGAGCTGTTTTTT.

The CDR3 region is CASRQVGGSYNEQFF. CDR3 DNA sequence: TGTGCCAGCAGGCAGGTCGGCGGGTCGTACAATGAGCAGTTCTTC. The genes are TRBV19 and TRBJ2-1; a weak D match, TRBD2 (5 bases). CDR3 length: 15 residues. The V end lost 9 bases, the J end lost 4 bases, and 19 bases lay between the germline ends. Germline V gene lookup returns CDR1 LNHDA and CDR2 SQIVND (reference sequence).

As regards this clonotype: One end of the junction does not line up with germline, which may come from a read error. J is TRBJ2-6 and V is TRBV29-1, with TRBD1 as a possible D gene (5 bases). The germline V gene encodes CDR1 SQVTM and CDR2 ANQGSEA. This CDR3 spans 15 amino acids. The CDR3 region has the DNA TGCAGCGTTGATCAGGGTAGCTCTGGGGCCAACGTCCCGACTTTC. It is translated as CSVDQGSSGANVPTF.

The rearrangement links TRBV5-1 to TRBJ1-1; a weak D match, TRBD1 (6 bases). Deletions cut 3 bases from V and 2 bases from J, with 17 bases between. Germline-derived CDR1 and CDR2 are SGHRS and YFSETQ. The CDR3 spans 16 residues. CDR3 sequence reads: CASSYHHGQKNTEAFF. CDR3 in DNA: TGCGCCAGCAGCTACCACCACGGACAGAAAAACACTGAAGCTTTCTTT.

This clonotype has a handful of counts. The rearrangement uses TRBV5-1 and TRBJ2-1; D is unclear. V was trimmed by 0 bases and J by 8 bases, leaving 12 bases between them. The CDR3 loop spans 14 amino acids. Per the germline V gene, CDR1 is SGHRS and CDR2 is YFSETQ. Written as DNA, the CDR3 is TGCGCCAGCAGCTTGGACGCCAGCCTATATGAGCAGTTCTTC. Translating it yields CASSLDASLYEQFF.

This clonotype was seen a handful of times. This chain uses TRBV4-3 with TRBJ2-3; D perhaps matches TRBD2 (5 bases). Trimming shortened V by 4 bases and J by 6 bases, and 11 bases separated the two germline ends. The CDR3 loop spans 13 amino acids. Germline assignment: CDR1 LGHNA and CDR2 YSLEER. CDR3 sequence reads: CASSREFSDTQYF. In nucleotides, the CDR3 is TGCGCCAGCAGCCGGGAGTTTTCGGATACGCAGTATTTT.

The chain links TRBV25-1 to TRBJ2-3; 8 bases align to TRBD2. V was clipped by 0 bases and J by 5 bases; unmatched bases: 7. From germline, CDR1 is MGHDK and CDR2 SYGVNS. The CDR3 has 16 residues. The CDR3 is CASSEYYGRAEDTQYF. The CDR3 DNA is TGTGCCAGCAGTGAATATTACGGGAGGGCCGAAGATACGCAGTATTTT.

J is TRBJ2-3 and V is TRBV4-1; 7 nucleotides match TRBD2. The CDR3 is made up of 18 amino acids. From germline, CDR1 is MGHRA and CDR2 YSYEKL. Trimming cost V 0 bases and J 4 bases; bases outside gene matches: 13. DNA for the CDR3: TGCGCCAGCAGCCAAGATACGGACGGGGCGGGAGTCCCAGATACGCAGTATTTT. It specifies CASSQDTDGAGVPDTQYF.

V is TRBV2 and J is TRBJ2-3; unclear D gene. The CDR3 loop spans 13 amino acids. CDR1 is SNHLY and CDR2 is FYNNEI in the germline V gene. V was shortened by 0 bases and J by 8 bases, with 9 bases between the two germline ends. Written as DNA, the CDR3 is TGTGCCAGCAGTGAAGCGCTCACCGGTACGCAGTATTTT. Translated, it gives CASSEALTGTQYF. Looking up the rest from reference TRBV2 and TRBJ2-3 gives the full variable domain: EPEVTQTPSHQVTQMGQEVILRCVPISNHLYFYWYRQILGQKVEFLVSFYNNEISEKSEIFDDQFSVERPDGSNFTLKIRSTKLEDSAMYFCASSEALTGTQYFGPGTRLTVL.

The chain uses TRBV24-1 and TRBJ2-5, with TRBD2 as a possible D gene (5 bases). Germline values: CDR1 KGHDR, CDR2 SFDVKD. The CDR3 runs 16 residues. V was shortened by 4 bases and J by 11 bases, with 25 bases between the two germline ends. CDR3 in amino acids: CATSDQSGSSYNEQYF. The CDR3 DNA reads TGTGCCACCAGTGACCAAAGCGGAAGCTCCTACAATGAGCAGTACTTC.

This clonotype turned up a few times. CDR3 in DNA: TGCAGCGCCGGAGAGGGAGTGCCCAACAATGAGCAGTTCTTC. It codes for CSAGEGVPNNEQFF. This chain uses TRBV29-1 with TRBJ2-1; a weak D match, TRBD2 (5 bases). Trimming left V 7 bases short and J 5 bases short, with 18 bases between. This CDR3 contains 14 residues. Germline V CDR1 and CDR2: SQVTM, ANQGSEA.

This clonotype showed up just a few times. The chain uses TRBV6-2 or TRBV6-3 and TRBJ2-1; 8 positions match TRBD2. The CDR3 spans 17 residues. Germline CDR1 MNHEY, CDR2 SVGEGT. Trimming took 6 bases from V and 6 from J; bases not matched to a gene: 16. CDR3 sequence: CASSSMRTSKMANEQFF. The DNA of the CDR3 is TGTGCCAGCAGCTCAATGAGGACTAGCAAAATGGCCAATGAGCAGTTCTTC.

This clonotype has a handful of counts. The chain joins TRBV28 to TRBJ2-5; D unresolved. The V end was cut by 5 bases, the J end by 5 bases, with 12 bases between. Germline V gene sequence: CDR1 MDHEN, CDR2 SYDVKM. The CDR3 runs 13 residues. Here the CDR3 reads CASSPHSVETQYF. The CDR3 DNA reads TGTGCCAGCAGTCCCCATTCGGTGGAGACCCAGTACTTC.

This chain joins TRBV4-1 and TRBJ2-5, with 10 nucleotides matching TRBD1. V was pared by 2 bases and J by 5 bases, with 5 bases of the junction left unmatched. The CDR3 is 15 amino acids. Germline assignment: CDR1 MGHRA and CDR2 YSYEKL. This chain's CDR3 is CASSQRQGARETQYF. The CDR3 DNA sequence: TGCGCCAGCAGCCAACGACAGGGGGCCAGGGAGACCCAGTACTTC.

This clonotype was recorded a few times. The V call is TRBV5-5, the J call TRBJ2-5; D tentatively fits TRBD1 or TRBD2 (5 bases each). Trimming removed 3 bases at V and 3 bases at J, with 18 bases between. The CDR3 length is 16 residues. The germline CDR1 and CDR2 sequences are SGHKS and YYEKEE (reference sequence). As DNA, the CDR3 is TGTGCCAGCAGCTCTTTCAGTTCCGGGACCAAAGAGACCCAGTACTTC. It is translated as CASSSFSSGTKETQYF. Using reference TRBV5-5 and TRBJ2-5 for the parts outside the CDR3, the full variable domain is DAGVTQSPTHLIKTRGQQVTLRCSPISGHKSVSWYQQVLGQGPQFIFQYYEKEERGRGNFPDRFSARQFPNYSSELNVNALLLGDSALYLCASSSFSSGTKETQYFGPGTRLLVL.

The chain carries TRBV7-2 and TRBJ2-7, with D possibly being TRBD2 (6 bases). Trimming left V 5 bases short and J 0 bases short, with 11 bases between. Germline V gene sequence: CDR1 SGHTA, CDR2 FQGNSA. This CDR3 is built from 14 residues. CDR3 bases: TGTGCCAGCAGCCGGACTATTAGCTCCTACGAGCAGTACTTC. Its translation is CASSRTISSYEQYF.

This chain uses TRBV30 with TRBJ1-1, with TRBD1 as a possible D gene (6 bases). Trimming shortened V by 4 bases and J by 4 bases, and 13 bases separated the two germline ends. This CDR3 contains 13 residues. Germline values: CDR1 GTSNPN, CDR2 SVGIG (reference sequence). The CDR3 DNA reads TGTGCCTGGAAGGGGGGATATGCCACTGAAGCTTTCTTT. It yields the protein CAWKGGYATEAFF. Variable domain in full (rest from reference TRBV30 and TRBJ1-1): SQTIHQWPATLVQPVGSPLSLECTVEGTSNPNLYWYRQAAGRGLQLLFYSVGIGQISSEVPQNLSASRPQDRQFILSSKKLLLSDSGFYLCAWKGGYATEAFFGQGTRLTVV.

The chain recombines TRBV4-3 with TRBJ1-1, with TRBD1 matching over 8 bases. The length of the CDR3 is 12 residues. Germline assignment: CDR1 LGHNA and CDR2 YSLEER. The V segment lost 7 bases and the J segment 10 bases; nucleotides outside the gene matches: 8. The CDR3 region has the DNA TGCGCCAGCACCTCCTGGACAGGGCTAGCTTTCTTT. Translating gives CASTSWTGLAFF.

This clonotype occurred many times. A much larger clone lies a single base off, so this may be a read error. This rearrangement joins TRBV11-2 to TRBJ2-3; D unclear. This CDR3 has 12 residues. In germline, CDR1 is SGHAT, CDR2 FQNNGV. With 0 bases removed from V and 6 bases from J, the gap between germline ends came to 4 bases. CDR3 nucleotide sequence: TGTGCCAGCAGCTTAGATCGGGATACGCAGTATTTT. This gives the protein CASSLDRDTQYF.

The chain uses TRBV29-1 and TRBJ1-1; possibly TRBD1 for D (5 bases). Deletions cut 6 bases from V and 1 base from J, with 12 bases between. Germline CDR1 reads SQVTM; CDR2 reads ANQGSEA. The CDR3 runs 13 residues. The CDR3 loop is CSVQLGGNTEAFF. In DNA, the CDR3 is TGCAGCGTCCAACTGGGGGGGAACACTGAAGCTTTCTTT. The variable domain in full, completed from reference TRBV29-1 and TRBJ1-1, reads SAVISQKPSRDICQRGTSLTIQCQVDSQVTMMFWYRQQPGQSLTLIATANQGSEATYESGFVIDKFPISRPNLTFSTLTVSNMSPEDSSIYLCSVQLGGNTEAFFGQGTRLTVV.